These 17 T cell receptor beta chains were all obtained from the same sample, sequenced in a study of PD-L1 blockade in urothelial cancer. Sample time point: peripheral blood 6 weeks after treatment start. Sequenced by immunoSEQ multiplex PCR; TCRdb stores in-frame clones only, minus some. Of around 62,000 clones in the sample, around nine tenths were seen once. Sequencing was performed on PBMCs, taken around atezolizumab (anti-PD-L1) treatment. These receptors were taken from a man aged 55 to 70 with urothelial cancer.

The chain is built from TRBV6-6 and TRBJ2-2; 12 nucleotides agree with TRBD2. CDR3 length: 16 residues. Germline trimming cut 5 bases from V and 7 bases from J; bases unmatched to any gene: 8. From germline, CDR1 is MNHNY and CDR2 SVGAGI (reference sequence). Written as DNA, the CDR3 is TGTGCCAGCAGTCCTAGCGGGGGGGCCACGGGCGGGGAGCTGTTTTTT. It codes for CASSPSGGATGGELFF.

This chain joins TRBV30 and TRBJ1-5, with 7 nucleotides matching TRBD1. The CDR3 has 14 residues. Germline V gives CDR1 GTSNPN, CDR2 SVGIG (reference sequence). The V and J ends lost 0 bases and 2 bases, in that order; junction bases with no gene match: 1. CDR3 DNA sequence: TGTGCCTGGAGTGTAGACAGGGGCAATCAGCCCCAGCATTTT. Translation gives CAWSVDRGNQPQHF.

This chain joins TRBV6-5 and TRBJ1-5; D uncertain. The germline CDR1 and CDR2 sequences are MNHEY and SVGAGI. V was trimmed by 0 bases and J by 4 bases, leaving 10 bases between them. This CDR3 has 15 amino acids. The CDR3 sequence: CASSYSRAVNQPQHF. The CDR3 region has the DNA TGTGCCAGCAGTTACTCGAGGGCAGTAAATCAGCCCCAGCATTTT.

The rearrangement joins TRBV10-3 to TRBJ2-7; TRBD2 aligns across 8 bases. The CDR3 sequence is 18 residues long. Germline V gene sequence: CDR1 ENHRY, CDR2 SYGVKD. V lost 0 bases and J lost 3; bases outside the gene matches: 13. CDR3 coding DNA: TGTGCCATCAGTGAGTCTTTCCGTCGAGCGGGAGTGTACTACGAGCAGTACTTC. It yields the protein CAISESFRRAGVYYEQYF.

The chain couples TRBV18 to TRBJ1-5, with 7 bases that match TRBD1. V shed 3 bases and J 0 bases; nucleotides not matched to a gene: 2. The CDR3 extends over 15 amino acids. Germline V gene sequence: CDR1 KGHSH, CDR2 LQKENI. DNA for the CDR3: TGTGCCAGCTCACCGGGACAGCATAGCAATCAGCCCCAGCATTTT. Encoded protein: CASSPGQHSNQPQHF. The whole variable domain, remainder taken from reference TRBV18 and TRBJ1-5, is NAGVMQNPRHLVRRRGQEARLRCSPMKGHSHVYWYRQLPEEGLKFMVYLQKENIIDESGMPKERFSAEFPKEGPSILRIQQVVRGDSAAYFCASSPGQHSNQPQHFGDGTRLSIL.

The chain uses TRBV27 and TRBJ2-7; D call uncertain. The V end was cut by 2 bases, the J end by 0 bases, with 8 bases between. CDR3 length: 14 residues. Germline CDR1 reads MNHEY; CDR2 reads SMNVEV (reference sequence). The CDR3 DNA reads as TGTGCCAGCAGTTTAGGCGGCTACTCCTACGAGCAGTACTTC. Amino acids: CASSLGGYSYEQYF.

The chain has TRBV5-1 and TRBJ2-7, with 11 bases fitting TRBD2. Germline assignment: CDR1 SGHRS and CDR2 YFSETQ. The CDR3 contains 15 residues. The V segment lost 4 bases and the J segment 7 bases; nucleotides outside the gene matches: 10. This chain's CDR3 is CASSLGTSGAREQYF. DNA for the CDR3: TGCGCCAGCAGCCTCGGGACTAGCGGAGCCCGTGAGCAGTACTTC. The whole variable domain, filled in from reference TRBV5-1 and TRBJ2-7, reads KAGVTQTPRYLIKTRGQQVTLSCSPISGHRSVSWYQQTPGQGLQFLFEYFSETQRNKGNFPGRFSGRQFSNSRSEMNVSTLELGDSALYLCASSLGTSGAREQYFGPGTRLTVT.

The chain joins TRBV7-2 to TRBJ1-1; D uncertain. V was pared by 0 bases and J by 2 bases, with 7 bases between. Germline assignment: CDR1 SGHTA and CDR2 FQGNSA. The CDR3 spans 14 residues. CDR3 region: CASSLASLNTEAFF. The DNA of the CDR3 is TGTGCCAGCAGCTTAGCATCCCTTAACACTGAAGCTTTCTTT.

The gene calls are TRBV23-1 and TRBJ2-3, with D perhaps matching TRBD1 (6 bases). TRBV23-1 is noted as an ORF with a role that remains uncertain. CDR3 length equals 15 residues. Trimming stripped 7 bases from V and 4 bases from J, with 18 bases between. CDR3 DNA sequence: TGCGCCAGCATCAAAGAGGGACATAGGGCAGATACGCAGTATTTT. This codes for CASIKEGHRADTQYF.

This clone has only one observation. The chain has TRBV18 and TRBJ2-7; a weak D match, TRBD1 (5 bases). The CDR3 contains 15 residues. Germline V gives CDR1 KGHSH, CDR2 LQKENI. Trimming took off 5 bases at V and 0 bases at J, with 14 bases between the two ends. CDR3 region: CASSLQVLSSYEQYF. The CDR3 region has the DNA TGTGCCAGCTCATTACAGGTTTTAAGCTCCTACGAGCAGTACTTC.

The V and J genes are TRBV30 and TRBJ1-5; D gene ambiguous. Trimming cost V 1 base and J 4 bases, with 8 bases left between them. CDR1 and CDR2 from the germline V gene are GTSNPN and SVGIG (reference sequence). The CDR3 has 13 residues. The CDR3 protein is CAWSASGNQPQHF. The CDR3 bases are TGTGCCTGGAGTGCCTCGGGGAATCAGCCCCAGCATTTT.

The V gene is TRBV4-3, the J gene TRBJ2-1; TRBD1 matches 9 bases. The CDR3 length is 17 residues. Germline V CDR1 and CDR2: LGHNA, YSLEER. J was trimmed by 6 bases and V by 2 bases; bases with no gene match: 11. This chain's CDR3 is CASSQQTGTGLGNEQFF. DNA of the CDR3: TGCGCCAGCAGCCAACAAACCGGGACAGGGCTGGGCAATGAGCAGTTCTTC.

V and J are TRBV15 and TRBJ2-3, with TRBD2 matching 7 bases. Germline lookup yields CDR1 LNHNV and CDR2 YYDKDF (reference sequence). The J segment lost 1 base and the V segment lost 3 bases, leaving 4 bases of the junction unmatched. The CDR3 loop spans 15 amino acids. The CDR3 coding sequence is TGTGCCACCAGCAGTAAACGGGGGGGCACAGATACGCAGTATTTT. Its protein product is CATSSKRGGTDTQYF.

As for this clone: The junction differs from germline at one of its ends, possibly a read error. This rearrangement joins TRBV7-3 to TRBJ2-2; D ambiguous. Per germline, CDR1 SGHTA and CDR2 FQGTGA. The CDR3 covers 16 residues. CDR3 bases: TGTGCCAGCAGCCTAACGGGCGTTGCGAACACCGGGGAGCTGTTTTTT. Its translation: CASSLTGVANTGELFF. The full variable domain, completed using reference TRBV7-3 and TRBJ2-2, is GAGVSQTPSNKVTEKGKYVELRCDPISGHTALYWYRQSLGQGPEFLIYFQGTGAADDSGLPNDRFFAVRPEGSVSTLKIQRTERGDSAVYLCASSLTGVANTGELFFGEGSRLTVL.

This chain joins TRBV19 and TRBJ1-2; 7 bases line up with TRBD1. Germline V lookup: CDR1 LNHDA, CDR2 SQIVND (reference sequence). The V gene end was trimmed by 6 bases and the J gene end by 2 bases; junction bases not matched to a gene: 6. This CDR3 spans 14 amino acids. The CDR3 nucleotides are TGTGCCAGTAGCCTAGAAGGGGGCAACTATGGCTACACCTTC. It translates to CASSLEGGNYGYTF.

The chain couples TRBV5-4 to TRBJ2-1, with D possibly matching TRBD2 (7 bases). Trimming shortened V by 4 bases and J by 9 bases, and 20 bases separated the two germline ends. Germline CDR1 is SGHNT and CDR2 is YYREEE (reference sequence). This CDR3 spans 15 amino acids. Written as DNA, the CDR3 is TGTGCCAGCAGCCCCGACAGGCAGCGCGGGGGTGAGCAGTTCTTC. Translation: CASSPDRQRGGEQFF.

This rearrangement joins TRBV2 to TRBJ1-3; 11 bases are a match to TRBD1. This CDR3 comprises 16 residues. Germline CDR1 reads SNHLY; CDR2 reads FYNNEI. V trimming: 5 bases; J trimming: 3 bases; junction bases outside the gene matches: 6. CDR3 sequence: CASSRTGGFGGNTIYF. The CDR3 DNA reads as TGTGCCAGCAGTCGGACAGGGGGCTTTGGTGGAAACACCATATATTTT.